This T cell receptor beta chain was captured in a study of CD8+CD57+ T cells in acquired aplastic anemia. Template material for TCR beta VDJ and CDR3 profiling consisted of genomic DNA. TCRdb redid the calling of the reads with MiXCR, one entry per CDR3 protein. The sample holds approximately 200,000 distinct CDR3 sequences, around 60% seen once. The table lists this clonotype with a count of one. This CDR3 is 14 amino acids long. V shed 3 bases and J shed 2 bases, with 10 bases lying between them. CDR1 and CDR2 (germline): ENHRY, SYGVKD. The rearrangement links TRBV10-3 to TRBJ1-1, with D maybe TRBD1 (5 bases). This clonotype was obtained from a human donor in good health. The source material was sorted CD4+, CD8+, or CD8+CD57+ T cells (not recorded which) from PBMCs. The CDR3: CAISDGTGNTEAFF. The DNA of the CDR3 is TGTGCCATCAGTGATGGGACGGGAAACACTGAAGCTTTCTTT.